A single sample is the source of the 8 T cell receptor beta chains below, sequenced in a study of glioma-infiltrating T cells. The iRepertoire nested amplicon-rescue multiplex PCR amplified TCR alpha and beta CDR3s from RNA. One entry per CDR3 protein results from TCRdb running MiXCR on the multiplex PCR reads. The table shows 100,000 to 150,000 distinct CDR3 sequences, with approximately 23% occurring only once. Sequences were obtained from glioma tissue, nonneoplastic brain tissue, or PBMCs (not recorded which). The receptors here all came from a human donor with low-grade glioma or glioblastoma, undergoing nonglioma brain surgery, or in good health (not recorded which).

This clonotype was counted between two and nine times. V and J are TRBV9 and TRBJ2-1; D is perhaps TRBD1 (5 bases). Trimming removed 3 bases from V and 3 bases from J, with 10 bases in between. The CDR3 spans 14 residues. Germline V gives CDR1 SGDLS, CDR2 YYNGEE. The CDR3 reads CASSEGALYNEQFF. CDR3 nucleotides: TGTGCCAGCAGCGAAGGGGCTCTCTACAATGAGCAGTTCTTC.

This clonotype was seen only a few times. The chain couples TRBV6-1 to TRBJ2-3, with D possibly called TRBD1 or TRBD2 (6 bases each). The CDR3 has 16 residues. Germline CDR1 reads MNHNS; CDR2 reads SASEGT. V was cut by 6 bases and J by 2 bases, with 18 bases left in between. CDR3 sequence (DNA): TGTGCCAGCAGAAACCCCGGGGGCAAGGACACAGATACGCAGTATTTT. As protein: CASRNPGGKDTDTQYF.

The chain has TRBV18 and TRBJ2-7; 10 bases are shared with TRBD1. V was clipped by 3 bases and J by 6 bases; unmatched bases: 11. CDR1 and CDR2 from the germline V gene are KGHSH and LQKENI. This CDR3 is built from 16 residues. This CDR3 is CASSPNPGTGAGEQYF. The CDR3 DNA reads TGTGCCAGCTCACCGAACCCCGGGACAGGGGCCGGCGAGCAGTACTTC.

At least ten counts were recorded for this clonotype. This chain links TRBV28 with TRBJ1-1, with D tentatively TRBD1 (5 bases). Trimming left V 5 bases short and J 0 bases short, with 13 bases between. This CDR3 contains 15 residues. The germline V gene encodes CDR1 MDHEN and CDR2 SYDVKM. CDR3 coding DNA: TGTGCCAGCAGTCTCCCCGGGGGGATGAACACTGAAGCTTTCTTT. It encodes CASSLPGGMNTEAFF.

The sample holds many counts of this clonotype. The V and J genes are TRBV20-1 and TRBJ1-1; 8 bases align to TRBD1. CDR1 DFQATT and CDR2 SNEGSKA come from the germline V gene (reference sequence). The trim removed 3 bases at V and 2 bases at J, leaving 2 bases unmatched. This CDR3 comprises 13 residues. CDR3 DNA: TGCAGTGCTAGGGACAGGGCAAACACTGAAGCTTTCTTT. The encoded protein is CSARDRANTEAFF.

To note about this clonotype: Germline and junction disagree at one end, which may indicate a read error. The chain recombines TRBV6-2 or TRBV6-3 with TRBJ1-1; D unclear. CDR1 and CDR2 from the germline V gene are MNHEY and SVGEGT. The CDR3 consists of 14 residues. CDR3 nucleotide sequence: TGTGCCAGCGGTTACTCGGAGGTTGCAGACGAAGCTCTCTTT. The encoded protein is CASGYSEVADEALF.

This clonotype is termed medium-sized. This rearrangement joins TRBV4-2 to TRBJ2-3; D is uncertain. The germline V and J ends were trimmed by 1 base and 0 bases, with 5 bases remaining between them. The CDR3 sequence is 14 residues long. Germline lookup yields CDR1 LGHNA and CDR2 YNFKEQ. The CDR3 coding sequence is TGTGCCAGCAGCCAAGTATCTAGCACAGATACGCAGTATTTT. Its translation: CASSQVSSTDTQYF.

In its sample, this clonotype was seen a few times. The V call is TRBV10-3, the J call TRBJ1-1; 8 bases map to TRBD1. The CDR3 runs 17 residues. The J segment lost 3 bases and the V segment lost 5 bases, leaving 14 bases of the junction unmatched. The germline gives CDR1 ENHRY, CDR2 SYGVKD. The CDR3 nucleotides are TGTGCCATCAGTAAGAACTCCGGGACAGGTTCAGACACTGAAGCTTTCTTT. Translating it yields CAISKNSGTGSDTEAFF.